This TCR beta chain was sequenced during a study of T cell repertoires in cytomegalovirus infection. Study as a whole: Both a matching HLA type and CMV infection were indicated by public TCR beta signatures.

The V and J ends lost 4 bases and 5 bases respectively, with 11 bases between them. CDR1 ENHRY and CDR2 SYGVKD come from the germline V gene. The CDR3 extends over 13 amino acids. TCRdb re-called the reads with MiXCR, one entry per CDR3 protein. The sample comprises under 200,000 distinct CDR3 sequences, nearly 9.5% of which are singletons, and approximately 4.6% rests with the top ten. This clonotype appeared a few times. The TCR was taken from a human donor in good health (CMV status not recorded). Some clones in this sample may be carry-over from other donors' samples. Source material: PBMCs. V and J are TRBV10-3 and TRBJ2-5; no clear D. The CDR3 sequence: CAISGTRGETQYF. CDR3 nucleotide sequence: TGTGCCATCAGTGGAACCCGAGGCGAGACCCAGTACTTC.